One and the same sample provided the 25 T cell receptor beta chains below, sequenced in a study of T cell responses to AZD1222 COVID-19 vaccine. Assay: immunoSEQ multiplex PCR; the TCRdb copy retains only in-frame clones and omits some. The data show 70,000 or so clones, with 79% seen just once and over 20% held by the top ten. The sequenced sample was peripheral blood, obtained on day 0 of MenACWY control vaccination. The source of these receptors is an adult in good health.

The chain couples TRBV5-1 to TRBJ2-3; maybe TRBD1 (6 bases). V gave up 4 bases and J gave up 4 bases, with 10 bases separating them. CDR3 size: 13 residues. Per germline, CDR1 SGHRS and CDR2 YFSETQ. This chain's CDR3 is CASSEPGADTQYF. The CDR3 coding sequence is TGCGCCAGCAGCGAACCAGGGGCAGATACGCAGTATTTT.

The chain recombines TRBV28 with TRBJ2-7; TRBD2 matches 8 bases. The CDR3 is made up of 16 amino acids. CDR1 MDHEN and CDR2 SYDVKM come from the germline V gene. V gave up 3 bases and J gave up 2 bases; unmatched junction bases: 9. The chain's CDR3 is CASSFSLAELTYEQYF. The CDR3 DNA reads as TGTGCCAGCAGTTTTTCACTAGCGGAATTAACCTACGAGCAGTACTTC.

The gene calls are TRBV29-1 and TRBJ1-2; 10 bases line up with TRBD1. This CDR3 contains 13 residues. From germline, CDR1 is SQVTM and CDR2 ANQGSEA. Trimming took 0 bases from V and 6 from J; bases not matched to a gene: 1. CDR3 protein: CSVEDGTGDGYTF. The CDR3 DNA reads TGCAGCGTTGAAGACGGGACAGGGGATGGCTACACCTTC. The full variable domain, rest sourced from reference TRBV29-1 and TRBJ1-2, is SAVISQKPSRDICQRGTSLTIQCQVDSQVTMMFWYRQQPGQSLTLIATANQGSEATYESGFVIDKFPISRPNLTFSTLTVSNMSPEDSSIYLCSVEDGTGDGYTFGSGTRLTVV.

The chain couples TRBV2 to TRBJ1-2; D unclear. The CDR3 runs 11 residues. Trimming took 7 bases from V and 10 from J, leaving 13 bases between them. In germline, CDR1 is SNHLY, CDR2 FYNNEI. Written as DNA, the CDR3 is TGTGCCAGCACTCCATTAAGGGACTACACCTTC. It translates to CASTPLRDYTF.

The V call is TRBV7-2, the J call TRBJ1-1; D gene unclear. Deletions cut 3 bases from V and 1 base from J, with 6 bases between. From germline, CDR1 is SGHTA and CDR2 FQGNSA. This CDR3 contains 13 residues. The chain's CDR3 is CASSFPPNTEAFF. The CDR3 coding sequence is TGTGCCAGCAGCTTCCCACCGAACACTGAAGCTTTCTTT.

The J gene is TRBJ2-3, the V gene TRBV20-1; 11 bases are shared with TRBD2. The trim removed 3 bases at V and 8 bases at J, leaving 13 bases unmatched. The CDR3 consists of 16 residues. CDR1 DFQATT and CDR2 SNEGSKA come from the germline V gene (reference sequence). The CDR3 sequence: CSASPLTSGTHRTQYF. In nucleotides, the CDR3 is TGCAGTGCTAGTCCTTTGACTAGCGGGACCCATCGTACGCAGTATTTT.

This clone was seen just once. The rearrangement links TRBV30 to TRBJ2-1; 9 positions match TRBD1. Trimming cost V 3 bases and J 7 bases; bases outside gene matches: 4. CDR1 is GTSNPN, CDR2 SVGIG, per germline (reference sequence). This CDR3 has 13 amino acids. This CDR3 reads CAWRGQGTNEQFF. For the CDR3, the DNA is TGTGCCTGGAGGGGACAGGGAACGAATGAGCAGTTCTTC. Supplemented by reference TRBV30 and TRBJ2-1, the full variable domain reads SQTIHQWPATLVQPVGSPLSLECTVEGTSNPNLYWYRQAAGRGLQLLFYSVGIGQISSEVPQNLSASRPQDRQFILSSKKLLLSDSGFYLCAWRGQGTNEQFFGPGTRLTVL.

This clone was detected only once. The CDR3 bases are TGTGCCAGCAGCGTAGCTGAGGGCTACGAGCAGTACTTC. Protein sequence: CASSVAEGYEQYF. The chain couples TRBV9 to TRBJ2-7, with a possible D match to TRBD2 (5 bases). V was trimmed by 0 bases and J by 3 bases, leaving 7 bases between them. Germline loops: CDR1 SGDLS, CDR2 YYNGEE. The length of the CDR3 is 13 residues.

This chain uses TRBV27 with TRBJ1-1, with unresolved D. The CDR3 is 13 residues long. Trimming cost V 3 bases and J 8 bases, with 13 bases left between them. Germline CDR1 is MNHEY and CDR2 is SMNVEV (reference sequence). The CDR3: CASSFTVAGEAFF. CDR3 in DNA: TGTGCCAGCAGTTTCACAGTCGCTGGGGAAGCTTTCTTT.

The J gene is TRBJ2-5, the V gene TRBV27; D is possibly TRBD1 or TRBD2 (6 bases each). V lost 2 bases, J lost 5 bases, and 9 bases lay in between. The CDR3 is made up of 13 amino acids. CDR1 and CDR2 (germline): MNHEY, SMNVEV (reference sequence). The CDR3 sequence: CASSLLGGETQYF. In nucleotides, the CDR3 is TGTGCCAGCAGTTTACTCGGGGGCGAGACCCAGTACTTC.

This chain joins TRBV30 and TRBJ1-4; TRBD1 agrees at 9 bases. The CDR3 contains 13 residues. Trimming at V came to 3 bases and at J to 6 bases, leaving 2 bases not matched to a gene. In germline, CDR1 is GTSNPN, CDR2 SVGIG (reference sequence). CDR3 in DNA: TGTGCCTGGAGAGACAGGGGGTATGAAAAACTGTTTTTT. Amino acids: CAWRDRGYEKLFF. Filled out from reference TRBV30 and TRBJ1-4, the complete variable domain reads SQTIHQWPATLVQPVGSPLSLECTVEGTSNPNLYWYRQAAGRGLQLLFYSVGIGQISSEVPQNLSASRPQDRQFILSSKKLLLSDSGFYLCAWRDRGYEKLFFGSGTQLSVL.

The rearrangement uses TRBV18 and TRBJ1-5, with TRBD1 matching 8 bases. The J segment lost 4 bases and the V segment lost 6 bases, leaving 5 bases of the junction unmatched. Germline lookup yields CDR1 KGHSH and CDR2 LQKENI. The CDR3 runs 14 residues. CDR3: CASSAGGPNQPQHF. The DNA of the CDR3 is TGTGCCAGCTCGGCAGGGGGCCCAAATCAGCCCCAGCATTTT.

The J gene is TRBJ1-5, the V gene TRBV19; TRBD1 matches 9 bases. Germline CDR1 and CDR2: LNHDA and SQIVND (reference sequence). The CDR3 is 18 amino acids. V was clipped by 3 bases and J by 5 bases; unmatched bases: 14. In nucleotides, the CDR3 is TGTGCCAGTAGTATCAGGAAGGGACAGGGAGGAGCGCATCAGCCCCAGCATTTT. Amino acid sequence: CASSIRKGQGGAHQPQHF.

The table lists this clone with a few counts. The chain recombines TRBV4-1 with TRBJ2-5; D gene ambiguous. The length of the CDR3 is 14 residues. Trimming cost V 1 base and J 4 bases, with 10 bases left between them. Per the germline V gene, CDR1 is MGHRA and CDR2 is YSYEKL. CDR3 in amino acids: CASSQASTPETQYF. The CDR3 DNA reads TGCGCCAGCAGCCAAGCTTCCACCCCAGAGACCCAGTACTTC.

V is TRBV7-9 and J is TRBJ2-7; TRBD1 is a possible D gene (6 bases). Trimming stripped 4 bases from V and 7 bases from J, with 14 bases between. Germline V gene lookup returns CDR1 SEHNR and CDR2 FQNEAQ (reference sequence). This CDR3 contains 13 residues. CDR3 nucleotide sequence: TGTGCCAGCAGCTCGACAGGTTCTGGTGAGCAGTACTTC. Protein product: CASSSTGSGEQYF. The whole variable domain, filled in from reference TRBV7-9 and TRBJ2-7, reads DTGVSQNPRHKITKRGQNVTFRCDPISEHNRLYWYRQTLGQGPEFLTYFQNEAQLEKSRLLSDRFSAERPKGSFSTLEIQRTEQGDSAMYLCASSSTGSGEQYFGPGTRLTVT.

This clone was recorded once. This chain uses TRBV4-3 with TRBJ1-1; no firm D call. Germline loops: CDR1 LGHNA, CDR2 YSLEER. CDR3 length: 15 residues. The V end lost 1 base, the J end lost 2 bases, and 11 bases lay between the germline ends. The CDR3 protein is CASSQGVSLNTEAFF. The DNA of the CDR3 is TGCGCCAGCAGCCAAGGGGTCTCGCTCAACACTGAAGCTTTCTTT.

The chain recombines TRBV19 with TRBJ1-5, with unresolved D. The CDR3 length is 14 residues. The germline V and J ends were trimmed by 3 bases and 2 bases, with 8 bases remaining between them. The V gene's germline CDR1 is LNHDA and CDR2 SQIVND (reference sequence). The CDR3 is CASSMGIGNQPQHF. The CDR3 DNA reads as TGTGCCAGTAGTATGGGCATCGGCAATCAGCCCCAGCATTTT.

This sequence joins TRBV19 and TRBJ1-1, with D tentatively TRBD1 (5 bases). Germline V gene lookup returns CDR1 LNHDA and CDR2 SQIVND (reference sequence). V lost 5 bases to trimming and J lost 11 bases, with 24 bases between them. The CDR3 is 15 amino acids. In DNA form, the CDR3 reads TGTGCCAGTAGTTCAACAACGGGGCTTTCCCGCTGGGCTTTCTTT. This encodes CASSSTTGLSRWAFF.

In its sample, this clone was seen a few times. The chain uses TRBV6-2 or TRBV6-3 and TRBJ1-1; TRBD1 might be the D (5 bases). The germline V gene has CDR1 MNHEY and CDR2 SVGEGT. The ends were cut back, 0 bases at V and 5 bases at J, with 13 bases in the middle. This CDR3 is built from 15 residues. DNA for the CDR3: TGTGCCAGCAGTTACTCCAGGGAACGTAGGACTGAAGCTTTCTTT. This encodes CASSYSRERRTEAFF.

This chain connects TRBV29-1 to TRBJ2-1; TRBD2 agrees at 8 bases. In germline, CDR1 is SQVTM, CDR2 ANQGSEA. With V trimmed by 6 bases and J by 5 bases, 3 bases remained unmatched. The CDR3 contains 12 residues. The CDR3 nucleotides are TGCAGCGTCGCGCGGGGGGACAATGAGCAGTTCTTC. It yields the protein CSVARGDNEQFF.

The chain recombines TRBV13 with TRBJ2-2; the match to TRBD2 covers 7 bases. Per the germline V gene, CDR1 is PRHDT and CDR2 is FYEKMQ (reference sequence). The CDR3 covers 14 residues. J gave up 7 bases and V 6 bases, and 8 bases lay outside the gene matches. The CDR3 DNA reads as TGTGCCAGCAGGACCGCGGGAGTAAACGGGGAGCTGTTTTTT. It codes for CASRTAGVNGELFF.

This clone has just one count. In nucleotides, the CDR3 is TGTGCCACTACAGGGTACGGTACTGAAGCTTTCTTT. It specifies CATTGYGTEAFF. The chain couples TRBV10-3 to TRBJ1-1; possible D gene TRBD1, 6 bases. The CDR3 has 12 residues. V lost 10 bases to trimming and J lost 5 bases, with 14 bases between them. Germline V gives CDR1 ENHRY, CDR2 SYGVKD.

The gene calls are TRBV3-1 (or the pseudogene TRBV3-2) and TRBJ2-1, with a weak D call TRBD2 (5 bases). The germline V gene has CDR1 LGHDT and CDR2 YNNKEL (reference sequence). V dropped 3 bases and J dropped 6 bases, with 12 bases sitting between them. This CDR3 region has 14 residues. CDR3 loop: CASSQADWGNEQFF. The DNA for the CDR3 is TGTGCCAGCAGCCAGGCGGACTGGGGCAATGAGCAGTTCTTC.

This rearrangement joins TRBV6-4 to TRBJ1-1; D remains ambiguous. V shed 8 bases and J shed 5 bases, with 12 bases lying between them. The CDR3 is made up of 12 amino acids. Germline CDR1 MRHNA, CDR2 SNTAGT. CDR3 sequence reads: CASGPYYTEAFF. The CDR3 DNA follows: TGTGCCAGCGGGCCTTATTATACTGAAGCTTTCTTT.

The chain couples TRBV3-1 (or the pseudogene TRBV3-2) to TRBJ1-4; D may be TRBD1 (5 bases). Germline lookup yields CDR1 LGHDT and CDR2 YNNKEL (reference sequence). Trimming cost V 11 bases and J 3 bases, with 13 bases left between them. This CDR3 spans 13 amino acids. The CDR3 coding sequence is TGTGCCGTGGGGGGGAACCCTAATGAAAAACTGTTTTTT. Translation gives CAVGGNPNEKLFF.